Below are 2 T cell receptor beta chains sequenced from a single sample in a study of human T cells and chemical hapten exposure. TCRdb redid the calling of the RACE reads with MiXCR, one entry per CDR3 protein. The sample yields approximately 73,000 distinct CDR3 sequences, about a tenth seen once. Time point indicated: patch test 1, 2 weeks after DPC sensitization. The treatment here: therapeutic diphenylcyclopropenone sensitization with weekly scalp DPC. The material sequenced was whole blood, taken in connection with sensitization to the hapten diphenylcyclopropenone (DPC). Receptor source: a woman in her 50s with alopecia areata. Some clones in this sample may be carry-over from other donors' samples.

The chain carries TRBV6-6 and TRBJ2-1; 13 positions agree with TRBD2. The CDR3 loop spans 17 amino acids. Germline V lookup: CDR1 MNHNY, CDR2 SVGAGI (reference sequence). Trimming took 5 bases from V and 7 from J; bases not matched to a gene: 11. The CDR3 coding sequence is TGTGCCAGCAGTCCTACTAGCGGGAGGGCTGCACGGAATGAGCAGTTCTTC. This translates into CASSPTSGRAARNEQFF.

This clonotype came up many times. V usage is TRBV7-6 and J usage is TRBJ2-1; 9 nucleotides line up with TRBD2. Trimming cost V 5 bases and J 2 bases; bases outside gene matches: 7. The germline gives CDR1 SGHVS, CDR2 FNYEAQ. This CDR3 comprises 16 residues. The CDR3 sequence is CASSRTSGSPYNEQFF. CDR3 bases: TGTGCCAGCAGCCGCACTAGCGGGTCTCCCTACAATGAGCAGTTCTTC.